One and the same sample provided the 2 T cell receptor beta chains below, sequenced in a study of tumor-infiltrating lymphocytes in primary liver carcinoma. TCR beta cDNA was prepared out of around 460 ng total RNA by means of a constant-region primer. ARM-PCR, slightly modified, supplied the TCR beta libraries through three nested multiplex PCR rounds. The first two PCR rounds, approximately 10 cycles each, used TRBV1-TRBV30 forward primers and a C-beta reverse primer. TCRdb re-called the multiplex PCR reads through MiXCR, storing one row per CDR3 protein. This table has 250,000 to 350,000 distinct CDR3 sequences, roughly three fifths appearing once. Blood RNA originated from unsorted whole blood, with germline DNA additionally extracted. The sequenced sample was peripheral blood. The receptors were gathered from a woman aged 25 to 39 with primary liver carcinoma and hepatitis B virus infection.

Concerning this clonotype: A single base separates this from a much larger clone, so it may be a read error. The rearrangement links TRBV4-2 to TRBJ2-7; TRBD1 matches at 7 bases. This CDR3 comprises 15 residues. The junction had 9 bases not matched to a gene; V was cut back by 4 bases and J by 3 bases. The germline V gene encodes CDR1 LGHNA and CDR2 YNFKEQ. The CDR3 sequence: CASSRYRGNFYEQYF. The CDR3, as DNA: TGTGCCAGCAGCCGATACAGGGGAAACTTCTACGAGCAGTACTTC.

Details on this clonotype: Just one base apart from a much larger clone, this may be a read error. This rearrangement joins TRBV6-2 or TRBV6-3 to TRBJ2-7, with TRBD2 matching over 7 bases. The V gene's germline CDR1 is MNHEY and CDR2 SVGEGT. The CDR3 sequence is 15 residues long. The V gene end was trimmed by 2 bases and the J gene end by 5 bases; junction bases not matched to a gene: 9. CDR3 in DNA: TGTGCCAGCAGTTACCGCGGGGGTTATTCGGACGAGCAGTACTTC. Residues: CASSYRGGYSDEQYF.